This T cell receptor (beta chain) was obtained from a study of shared clonotypes between healthy human individuals. Turning to the study itself: The study used three CD4 naive, three CD4 memory, two CD8 naive and one CD8 memory plate per donor.

Naive CD45RA+ and memory CD45RA-negative subsets were split from CD4+ cells. A note on this clone: Its target is unknown.

The CDR3 is made up of 14 amino acids. Germline lookup yields CDR1 ENHRY and CDR2 SYGVKD. Findings of the study overall: Owing to a small donor count, the genetic and exposure-history diversity represented was limited. Some naive CD4 clonotypes, around 4.9%, turned up in common across several donors.

Using immunoSEQ multiplex PCR, the repertoire was profiled, and TCRdb retains in-frame clones only, with some absent. This sample yields more than 550,000 clones, of which around 77% are seen a single time; under 2% belongs to the top ten. V is TRBV10-3 and J is TRBJ2-5; D uncertain. With the DNA end fitting TRBJ2-7 better, the J assignment may be wrong. Sequencing was done on a sample of memory CD4+ T cells sorted from blood. Subset indicated: CD45RA-negative fraction. The source is a woman in her 30s in good health. The CDR3 here is CAIRPSGPSYEQYF. CDR3 nucleotides: TGTGCCATCAGACCCTCCGGCCCTTCCTACGAGCAGTACTTC.